Sequencing of this T cell receptor beta chain was carried out in a study of blood T cell repertoires in COVID-19. As for the study in general: PBMCs, B-cell-depleted T cells, or T cells provided the cDNA or gDNA that made up the material.

Original handling: Scientists estimated how many nucleated cells there were by amplifying reference gene primers. Assay: immunoSEQ multiplex PCR; the TCRdb copy retains only in-frame clones and omits some. V and J calls and clone size are copied from that table; D and trimming were computed from the DNA. The table lists around 220,000 clones, around 85% of them singletons. Germline V lookup: CDR1 LNHNV, CDR2 YYDKDF (reference sequence). V gave up 4 bases and J gave up 2 bases; unmatched junction bases: 4. The CDR3 covers 14 residues. The V gene is TRBV15, the J gene TRBJ2-5; the match to TRBD1 covers 7 bases. The sample was peripheral blood. The sequence came from a woman in her forties with active or convalescent COVID-19. CDR3 sequence: CATSTNRGQETQYF. CDR3 sequence (DNA): TGTGCCACCAGCACCAACAGGGGACAAGAGACCCAGTACTTC.